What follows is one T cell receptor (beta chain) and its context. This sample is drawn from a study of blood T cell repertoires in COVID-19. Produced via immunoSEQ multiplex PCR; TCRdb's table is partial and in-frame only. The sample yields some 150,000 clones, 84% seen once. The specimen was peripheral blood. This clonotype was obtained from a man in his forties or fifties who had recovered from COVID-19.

CDR3 nucleotides: TGTGCCAGCAGCTTGGGTCAGAACAATCAGCCCCAGCATTTT. Its translation is CASSLGQNNQPQHF. The chain is built from TRBV5-8 and TRBJ1-5, with D uncertain. The CDR3 has 14 residues. V lost 0 bases and J lost 3, with 7 bases in between. Germline CDR1 and CDR2: SGHTS and YDEGEE.